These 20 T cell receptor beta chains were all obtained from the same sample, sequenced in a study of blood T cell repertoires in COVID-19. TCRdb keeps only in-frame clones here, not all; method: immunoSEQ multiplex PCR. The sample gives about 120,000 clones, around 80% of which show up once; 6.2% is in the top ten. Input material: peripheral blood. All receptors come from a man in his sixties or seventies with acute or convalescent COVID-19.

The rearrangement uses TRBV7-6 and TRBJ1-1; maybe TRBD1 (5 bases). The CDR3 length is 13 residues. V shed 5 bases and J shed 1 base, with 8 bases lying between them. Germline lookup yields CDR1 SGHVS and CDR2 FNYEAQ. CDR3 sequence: CASSRGQNTEAFF. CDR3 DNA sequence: TGTGCCAGCAGCCGCGGACAGAACACTGAAGCTTTCTTT.

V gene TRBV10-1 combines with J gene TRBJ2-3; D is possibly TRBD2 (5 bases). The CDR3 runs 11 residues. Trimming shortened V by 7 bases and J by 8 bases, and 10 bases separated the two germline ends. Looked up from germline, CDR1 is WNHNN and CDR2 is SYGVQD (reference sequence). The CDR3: CASTKGSTQYF. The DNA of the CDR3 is TGCGCCAGCACCAAAGGGAGTACGCAGTATTTT.

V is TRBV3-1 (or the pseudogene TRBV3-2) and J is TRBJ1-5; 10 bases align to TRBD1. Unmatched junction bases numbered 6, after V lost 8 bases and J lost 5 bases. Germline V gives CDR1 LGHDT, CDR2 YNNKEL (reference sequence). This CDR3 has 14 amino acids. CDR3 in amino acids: CASAAGQGDQPQHF. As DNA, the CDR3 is TGTGCCAGCGCCGCCGGACAGGGGGATCAGCCCCAGCATTTT.

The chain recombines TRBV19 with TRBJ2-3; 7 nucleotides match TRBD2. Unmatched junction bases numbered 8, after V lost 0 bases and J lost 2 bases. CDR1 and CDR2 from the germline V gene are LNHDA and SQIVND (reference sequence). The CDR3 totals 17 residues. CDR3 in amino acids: CASSIESTSEYTDTQYF. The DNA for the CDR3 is TGTGCCAGTAGTATAGAGTCAACTAGCGAATACACAGATACGCAGTATTTT.

The CDR3 DNA is TGTGCCAGTAGTATACCGGACAGGGGTAAAGAAGCTTTCTTT. Protein sequence: CASSIPDRGKEAFF. This chain links TRBV19 with TRBJ1-1, with 9 bases matching TRBD1. Germline V CDR1 and CDR2: LNHDA, SQIVND (reference sequence). The ends lost 2 bases at V and 8 bases at J; junction bases unmatched: 6. The CDR3 runs 14 residues.

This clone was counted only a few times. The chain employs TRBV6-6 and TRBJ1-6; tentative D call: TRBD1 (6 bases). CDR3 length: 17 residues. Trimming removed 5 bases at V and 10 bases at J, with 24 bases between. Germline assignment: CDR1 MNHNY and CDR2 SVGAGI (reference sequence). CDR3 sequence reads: CASSHRFHGGGGSPLHF. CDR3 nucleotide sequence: TGTGCCAGCAGTCACCGTTTTCATGGGGGCGGAGGATCACCCCTCCACTTT.

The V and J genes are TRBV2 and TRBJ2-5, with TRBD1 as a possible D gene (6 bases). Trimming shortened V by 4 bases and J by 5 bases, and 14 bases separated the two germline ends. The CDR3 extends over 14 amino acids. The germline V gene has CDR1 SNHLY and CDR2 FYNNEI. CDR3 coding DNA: TGTGCCAGCAGTGGGACAGATTTAGGGGAGACCCAGTACTTC. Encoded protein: CASSGTDLGETQYF.

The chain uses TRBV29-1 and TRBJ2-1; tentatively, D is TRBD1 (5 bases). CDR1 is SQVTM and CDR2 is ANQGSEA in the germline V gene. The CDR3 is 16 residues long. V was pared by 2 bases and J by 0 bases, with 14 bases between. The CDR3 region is CSVEFETASSYNEQFF. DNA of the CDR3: TGCAGCGTTGAATTCGAGACAGCGAGCTCCTACAATGAGCAGTTCTTC.

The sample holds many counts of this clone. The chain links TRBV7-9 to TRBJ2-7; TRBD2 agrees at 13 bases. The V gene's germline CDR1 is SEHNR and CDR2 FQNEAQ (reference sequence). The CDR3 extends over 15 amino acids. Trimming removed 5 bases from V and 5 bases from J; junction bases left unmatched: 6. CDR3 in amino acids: CASSPTGTSGNEQYF. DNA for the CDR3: TGTGCCAGCAGCCCTACCGGGACTAGCGGGAACGAGCAGTACTTC.

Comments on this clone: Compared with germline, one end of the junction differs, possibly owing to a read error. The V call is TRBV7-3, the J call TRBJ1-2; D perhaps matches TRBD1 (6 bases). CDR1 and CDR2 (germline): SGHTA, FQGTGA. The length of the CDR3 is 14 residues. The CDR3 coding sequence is TGTGCCAGCGGCTTCACAGGGAGAAACTATGGCTACACCTTC. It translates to CASGFTGRNYGYTF. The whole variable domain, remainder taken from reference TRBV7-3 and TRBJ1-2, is GAGVSQTPSNKVTEKGKYVELRCDPISGHTALYWYRQSLGQGPEFLIYFQGTGAADDSGLPNDRFFAVRPEGSVSTLKIQRTERGDSAVYLCASGFTGRNYGYTFGSGTRLTVV.

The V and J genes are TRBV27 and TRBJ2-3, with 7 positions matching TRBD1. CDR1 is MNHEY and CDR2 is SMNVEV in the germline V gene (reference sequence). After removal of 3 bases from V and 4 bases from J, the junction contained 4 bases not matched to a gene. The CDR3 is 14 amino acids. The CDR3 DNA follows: TGTGCCAGCAGTTTTCAACAGGGGTCAGATACGCAGTATTTT. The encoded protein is CASSFQQGSDTQYF.

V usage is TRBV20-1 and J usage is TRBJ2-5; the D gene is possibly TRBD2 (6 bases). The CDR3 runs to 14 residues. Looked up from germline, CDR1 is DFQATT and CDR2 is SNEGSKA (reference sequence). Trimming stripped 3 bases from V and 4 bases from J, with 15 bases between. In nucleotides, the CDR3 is TGCAGTGCTAGTGGCGGGACGCCTGGAGAGACCCAGTACTTC. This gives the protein CSASGGTPGETQYF.

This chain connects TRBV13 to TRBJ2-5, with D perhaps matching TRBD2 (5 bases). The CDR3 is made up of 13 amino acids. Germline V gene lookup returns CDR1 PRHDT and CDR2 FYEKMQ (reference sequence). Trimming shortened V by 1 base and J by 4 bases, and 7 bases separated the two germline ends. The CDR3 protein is CASSLDAGETQYF. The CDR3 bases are TGTGCCAGCAGCTTAGATGCGGGAGAGACCCAGTACTTC.

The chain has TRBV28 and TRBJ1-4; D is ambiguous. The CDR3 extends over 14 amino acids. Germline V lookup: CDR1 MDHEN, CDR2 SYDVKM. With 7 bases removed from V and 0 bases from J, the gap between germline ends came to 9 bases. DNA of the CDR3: TGTGCCAGCAAGCTACCTGCAACTAATGAAAAACTGTTTTTT. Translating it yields CASKLPATNEKLFF.

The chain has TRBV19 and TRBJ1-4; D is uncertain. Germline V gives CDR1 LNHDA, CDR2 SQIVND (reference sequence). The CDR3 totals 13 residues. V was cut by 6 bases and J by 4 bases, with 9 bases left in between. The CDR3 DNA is TGTGCCAGTAGCCCACAGATTAATGAAAAACTGTTTTTT. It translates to CASSPQINEKLFF.

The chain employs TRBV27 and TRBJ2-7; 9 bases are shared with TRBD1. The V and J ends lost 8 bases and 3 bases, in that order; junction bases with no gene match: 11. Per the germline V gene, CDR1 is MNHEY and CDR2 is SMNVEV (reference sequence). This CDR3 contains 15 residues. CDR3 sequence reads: CASRIKQGALYEQYF. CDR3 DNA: TGTGCCAGCCGGATTAAACAGGGGGCCCTCTACGAGCAGTACTTC.

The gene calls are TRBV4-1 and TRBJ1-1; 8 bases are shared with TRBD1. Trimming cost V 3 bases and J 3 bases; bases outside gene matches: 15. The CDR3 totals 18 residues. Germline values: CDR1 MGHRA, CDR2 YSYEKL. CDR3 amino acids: CASSHPTGQGGWDTEAFF. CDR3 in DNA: TGCGCCAGCAGCCACCCCACCGGACAGGGAGGGTGGGACACTGAAGCTTTCTTT.

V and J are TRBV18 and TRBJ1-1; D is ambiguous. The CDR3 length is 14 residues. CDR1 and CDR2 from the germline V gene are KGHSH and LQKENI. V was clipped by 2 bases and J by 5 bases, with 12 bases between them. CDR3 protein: CASSPWGGGTEAFF. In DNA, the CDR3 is TGTGCCAGCTCACCATGGGGAGGAGGAACTGAAGCTTTCTTT.

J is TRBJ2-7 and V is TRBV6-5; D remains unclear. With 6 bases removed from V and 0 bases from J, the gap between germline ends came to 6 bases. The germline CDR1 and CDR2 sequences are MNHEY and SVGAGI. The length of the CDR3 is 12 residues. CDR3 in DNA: TGTGCCAGCAGCCAGAACTCCTACGAGCAGTACTTC. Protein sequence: CASSQNSYEQYF.

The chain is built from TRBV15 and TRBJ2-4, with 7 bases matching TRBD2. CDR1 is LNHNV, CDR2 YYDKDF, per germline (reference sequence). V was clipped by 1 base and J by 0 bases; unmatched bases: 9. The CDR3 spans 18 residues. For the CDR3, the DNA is TGTGCCACCAGCAGAGGAGGGGCCGGGGAGGGAGCCAAAAACATTCAGTACTTC. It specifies CATSRGGAGEGAKNIQYF.